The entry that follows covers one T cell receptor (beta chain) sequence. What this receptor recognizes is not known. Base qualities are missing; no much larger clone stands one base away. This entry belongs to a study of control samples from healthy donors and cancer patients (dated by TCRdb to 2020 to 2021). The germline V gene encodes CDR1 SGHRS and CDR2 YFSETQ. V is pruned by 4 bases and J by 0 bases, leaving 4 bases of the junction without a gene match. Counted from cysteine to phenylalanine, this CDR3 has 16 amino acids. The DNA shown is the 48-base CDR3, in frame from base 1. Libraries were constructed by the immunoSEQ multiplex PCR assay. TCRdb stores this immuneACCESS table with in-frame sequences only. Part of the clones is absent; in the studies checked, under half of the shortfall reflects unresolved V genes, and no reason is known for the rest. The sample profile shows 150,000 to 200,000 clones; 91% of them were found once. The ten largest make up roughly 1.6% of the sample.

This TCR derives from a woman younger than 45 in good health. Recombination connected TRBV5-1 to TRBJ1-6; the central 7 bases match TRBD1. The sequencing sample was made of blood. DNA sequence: TGCGCCAGCAGCCTAGGGGACAGCTCCTATAATTCACCCCTCCACTTT. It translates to CASSLGDSSYNSPLHF.